This TCR beta chain was documented in a study of lymphopenia after photon versus proton radiotherapy. The CDR3 has 13 amino acids. Germline CDR1 and CDR2: MRHNA and SNTAGT. With 6 bases clipped from V and 4 bases from J, the junction kept 5 bases outside the gene matches. The method was immunoSEQ multiplex PCR; TCRdb's version includes in-frame clones alone and lacks a portion of them. The profile shows 150,000 to 200,000 clones, roughly nine tenths of them singletons. The chain joins TRBV6-4 to TRBJ1-2; 7 nucleotides agree with TRBD1. The sequencing here drew on peripheral blood, taken from a patient treated with photon-based radiotherapy. The sequence derives from a man aged 50-59 years with gastric cancer. As DNA, the CDR3 is TGTGCCAGCAGGGCCGGGACAGCCTATGGCTACACCTTC. The encoded protein is CASRAGTAYGYTF.